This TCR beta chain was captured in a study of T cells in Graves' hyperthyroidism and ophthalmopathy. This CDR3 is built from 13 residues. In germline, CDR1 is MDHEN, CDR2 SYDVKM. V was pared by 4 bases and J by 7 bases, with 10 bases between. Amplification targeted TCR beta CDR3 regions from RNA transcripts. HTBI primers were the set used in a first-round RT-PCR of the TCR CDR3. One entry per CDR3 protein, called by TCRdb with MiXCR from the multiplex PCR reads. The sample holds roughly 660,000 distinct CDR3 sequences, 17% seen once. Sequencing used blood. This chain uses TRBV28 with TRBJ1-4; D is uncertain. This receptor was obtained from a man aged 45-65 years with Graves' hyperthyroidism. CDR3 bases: TGTGCCAGCAGTTCCCCGACCCGTGAAAAACTGTTTTTT. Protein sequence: CASSSPTREKLFF. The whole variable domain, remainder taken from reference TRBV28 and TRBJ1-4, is DVKVTQSSRYLVKRTGEKVFLECVQDMDHENMFWYRQDPGLGLRLIYFSYDVKMKEKGDIPEGYSVSREKKERFSLILESASTNQTSMYLCASSSPTREKLFFGSGTQLSVL.